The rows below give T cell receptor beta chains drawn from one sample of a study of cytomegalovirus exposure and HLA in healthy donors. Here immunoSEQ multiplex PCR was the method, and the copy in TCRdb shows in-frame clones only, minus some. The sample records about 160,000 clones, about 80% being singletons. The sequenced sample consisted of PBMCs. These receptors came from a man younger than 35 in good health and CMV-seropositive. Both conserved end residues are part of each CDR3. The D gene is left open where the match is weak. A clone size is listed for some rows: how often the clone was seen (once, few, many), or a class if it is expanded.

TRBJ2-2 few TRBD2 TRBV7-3 CASSLIGGGNTGELFF TGTGCCAGCAGCTTAATCGGCGGGGGGAACACCGGGGAGCTGTTTTTT
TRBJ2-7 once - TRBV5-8 CASSVTLTYEQYF TGTGCCAGCAGCGTAACTTTGACCTACGAGCAGTACTTC
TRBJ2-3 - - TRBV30 CAWSHGGSDTQYF TGTGCCTGGAGTCACGGGGGATCGGATACGCAGTATTTT
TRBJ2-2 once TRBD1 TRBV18 CASSPLGQGPNTGELFF TGTGCCAGCTCACCACTCGGACAGGGACCAAACACCGGGGAGCTGTTTTTT
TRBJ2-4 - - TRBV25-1 CASSVTGTYSQYF TGTGCCAGCAGTGTTACCGGGACTTACAGTCAGTACTTC
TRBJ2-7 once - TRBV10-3 CAISDSKEGYEQYF TGTGCCATCAGTGATAGTAAGGAGGGCTACGAGCAGTACTTC
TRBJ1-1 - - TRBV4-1 CASSHRLVGASGSNTEAFF TGCGCCAGCAGCCATCGGCTCGTCGGGGCTAGCGGTTCTAACACTGAAGCTTTCTTT
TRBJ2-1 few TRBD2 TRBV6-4 CASSASGGANEQFF TGTGCCAGCAGTGCTAGCGGGGGGGCCAATGAGCAGTTCTTC
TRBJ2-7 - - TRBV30 CAWSVAGLGEQYF TGTGCCTGGAGTGTGGCGGGATTAGGCGAGCAGTACTTC
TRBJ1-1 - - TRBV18 CASLGERDTEAFF TGTGCCAGCCTCGGAGAGCGGGACACTGAAGCTTTCTTT
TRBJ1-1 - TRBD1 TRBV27 CASTQSGTGGLGAFF TGTGCCAGCACTCAAAGTGGGACAGGGGGCTTAGGAGCTTTCTTT
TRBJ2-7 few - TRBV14 CASSSGEGYEQYF TGTGCCAGCTCTTCAGGGGAAGGGTACGAGCAGTACTTC
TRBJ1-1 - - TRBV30 CAWSPLSMRGNTEAFF TGTGCCTGGAGTCCCTTGTCCATGCGGGGGAACACTGAAGCTTTCTTT
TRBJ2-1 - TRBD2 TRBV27 CASSSGRSYNEQFF TGTGCCAGTTCAAGCGGGAGAAGCTACAATGAGCAGTTCTTC
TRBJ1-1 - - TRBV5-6 CASSFGSAVTEAFF TGTGCCAGCAGTTTCGGCTCCGCGGTCACTGAAGCTTTCTTT
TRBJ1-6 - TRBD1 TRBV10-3 CAISEDRVRSPLHF TGTGCCATCAGTGAAGACAGGGTACGTTCACCCCTCCACTTT
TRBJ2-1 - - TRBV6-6 CASSSPNDRYNEQFF TGTGCCAGCAGTTCCCCCAACGACAGGTACAATGAGCAGTTCTTC
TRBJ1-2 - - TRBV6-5 CASSFLTGGYGYTF TGTGCCAGCAGTTTTCTGACAGGCGGTTATGGCTACACCTTC
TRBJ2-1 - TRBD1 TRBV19 CASSIQGRGRNNEQFF TGTGCCAGTAGTATCCAGGGCAGGGGGAGAAACAATGAGCAGTTCTTC
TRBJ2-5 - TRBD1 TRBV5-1 CASSPGQGGTGETQYF TGCGCCAGCAGCCCCGGACAGGGAGGTACGGGAGAGACCCAGTACTTC
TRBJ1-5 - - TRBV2 CASSENPRNQPQHF TGTGCCAGCAGTGAAAATCCGCGGAATCAGCCCCAGCATTTT
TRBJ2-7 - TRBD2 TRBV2 CASSDVRASGSYEQYF TGTGCCAGCAGTGATGTCAGGGCTAGCGGCTCCTACGAGCAGTACTTC
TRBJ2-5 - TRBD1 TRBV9 CASSPRQGLVQETQYF TGTGCCAGCAGCCCCCGACAGGGGTTGGTCCAAGAGACCCAGTACTTC
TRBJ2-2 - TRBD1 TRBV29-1 CSVTGPSNTGELFF TGCAGCGTGACAGGGCCCTCGAACACCGGGGAGCTGTTTTTT
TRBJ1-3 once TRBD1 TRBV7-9 CASSLITGVYF TGTGCCAGCAGCTTAATTACAGGGGTATATTTT
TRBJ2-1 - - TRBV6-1 CASRLDTIGQFF TGTGCCAGCCGACTAGATACAATTGGGCAGTTCTTC
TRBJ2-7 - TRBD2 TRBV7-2 CASTPFAGGAYEQYF TGTGCCAGCACCCCTTTTGCGGGGGGGGCCTACGAGCAGTACTTC
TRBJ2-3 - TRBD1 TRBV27 CASSLARTGGTDTQYF TGTGCCAGCAGTCTAGCAAGGACAGGGGGCACAGATACGCAGTATTTT
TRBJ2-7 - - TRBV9 CASSVGMVGSYEQYF TGTGCCAGCAGCGTAGGAATGGTCGGGTCCTACGAGCAGTACTTC
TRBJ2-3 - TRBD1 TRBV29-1 CSVEGQGRPDTQYF TGCAGCGTGGAGGGACAGGGGCGGCCAGATACGCAGTATTTT
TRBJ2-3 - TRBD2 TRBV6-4 CASSDGVAGGGWDTQYF TGTGCCAGCAGTGACGGGGTAGCGGGAGGCGGCTGGGATACGCAGTATTTT
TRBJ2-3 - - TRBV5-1 CASSSRSGDTQYF TGCGCCAGCAGCTCCCGATCCGGAGATACGCAGTATTTT
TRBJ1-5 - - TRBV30 CAWSPGGHQPQHF TGTGCCTGGAGCCCTGGGGGCCATCAGCCCCAGCATTTT
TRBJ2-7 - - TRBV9 CASSVGVGGVKSYEQYF TGTGCCAGCAGCGTAGGAGTTGGCGGGGTAAAATCCTACGAGCAGTACTTC
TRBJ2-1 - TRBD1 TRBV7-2 CASSLGGQGHEQFF TGTGCCAGCAGCTTAGGGGGACAGGGCCATGAGCAGTTCTTC
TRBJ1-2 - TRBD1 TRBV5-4 CASSLEGQGYGYTF TGTGCCAGCAGCTTGGAGGGACAGGGCTATGGCTACACCTTC
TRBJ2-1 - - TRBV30 CAWSGGRGAVNEQFF TGTGCCTGGAGTGGGGGAAGGGGCGCGGTCAATGAGCAGTTCTTC
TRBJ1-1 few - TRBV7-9 CASLRQKNTEAFF TGTGCCAGCTTGAGACAGAAGAACACTGAAGCTTTCTTT
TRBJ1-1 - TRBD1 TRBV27 CASSSLSQGAREAFF TGTGCCAGCAGTTCTCTATCTCAGGGGGCCCGTGAAGCTTTCTTT
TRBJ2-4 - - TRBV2 CASSERPVRGSIQYF TGTGCCAGCAGCGAAAGGCCTGTGAGAGGGTCCATTCAGTACTTC
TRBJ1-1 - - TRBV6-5 CASSLGRVTEAFF TGTGCCAGCAGCCTTGGCCGTGTGACTGAAGCTTTCTTT
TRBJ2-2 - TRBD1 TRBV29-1 CSVYNRGANTGELFF TGCAGCGTATATAACAGGGGCGCGAACACCGGGGAGCTGTTTTTT